The clone carrying this T cell receptor (beta chain) was counted ten times or more. The CDR3 loop spans 13 amino acids. Germline V CDR1 and CDR2: MNHEY, SVGAGI. Trimming removed 10 bases from V and 2 bases from J; junction bases left unmatched: 8. Amplification of TCR beta CDR3 regions used RNA transcripts. The workflow started with a first-round RT-PCR run with HTBI primers and then moved on to a second-round multiplex PCR. TCRdb called the multiplex PCR reads again in MiXCR, with one record for every CDR3 protein. The top ten clones hold more than 5.5% of a sample with hundreds of thousands of distinct CDR3 sequences, approximately 22% of them seen once. These data belong to a study of Graves' ophthalmopathy and Graves' hyperthyroidism. The hyperthyroidism patients, aged 18 to 65, had been newly diagnosed, with under 2 months' duration.

This chain joins TRBV6-5 and TRBJ2-7; 7 bases match TRBD1. Material for sequencing was peripheral blood. The TCR comes from a woman under 30 with stable Graves' hyperthyroidism. Some clones in this sample may be carry-over from other donors' samples. The CDR3 spells CATRTGPTYEQYF. The CDR3 DNA is TGTGCCACCCGGACAGGTCCCACCTACGAGCAGTACTTC.